The 6 T cell receptor beta chains below come from one sample, sequenced in a study of blood T cell repertoires in COVID-19 (dated by TCRdb to 2019 to 2021). The receptor library was made with the immunoSEQ multiplex PCR assay. What TCRdb holds here is the immuneACCESS table cut down to in-frame rearrangements. Part of the clones is not present; checked against another copy, under half of the missing clones reflect an unresolved V gene, and the others are unexplained. The table for this sample lists tens of thousands of clones; roughly nine tenths of them were counted only once. Approximately 7% of the sample is taken by the ten largest. The sample taken for sequencing was peripheral blood. These receptors all come from a man in his forties with COVID-19, enrolled during active disease.

This clone has only one observation. This rearrangement joins TRBV4-1 to TRBJ1-6; 8 nucleotides match TRBD1. V lost 1 base to trimming and J lost 10 bases; unmatched junction nucleotides: 9. The CDR3 extends over 16 amino acids. From germline, CDR1 is MGHRA and CDR2 YSYEKL. The CDR3 spells CASSQGATGEGSPLHF. CDR3 sequence (DNA): TGCGCCAGCAGCCAAGGCGCGACAGGGGAAGGGTCACCCCTCCACTTT.

The chain uses TRBV18 and TRBJ1-3; D not resolved. Germline V gene sequence: CDR1 KGHSH, CDR2 LQKENI. V was trimmed by 3 bases and J by 0 bases, leaving 6 bases between them. CDR3 size: 14 residues. CDR3 nucleotide sequence: TGTGCCAGCTCACCCGAGAGCTCTGGAAACACCATATATTTT. Translation gives CASSPESSGNTIYF.

The V and J genes are TRBV12-3 or TRBV12-4 and TRBJ1-5; 8 nucleotides align to TRBD1. The CDR3 is 13 amino acids. Trimming removed 6 bases from V and 7 bases from J; junction bases left unmatched: 5. The DNA for the CDR3 is TGTGCCAGCAGCCCCGGACAGGGCCAGCCCCAGCATTTT. Translating it yields CASSPGQGQPQHF.

V usage is TRBV9 and J usage is TRBJ2-1; 7 nucleotides line up with TRBD1. The CDR3 is 13 residues long. The J segment lost 9 bases and the V segment lost 0 bases, leaving 3 bases of the junction unmatched. Germline V gene lookup returns CDR1 SGDLS and CDR2 YYNGEE. CDR3 in amino acids: CASSVGAGGEQFF. CDR3 DNA sequence: TGTGCCAGCAGCGTAGGGGCAGGGGGTGAGCAGTTCTTC.

The chain's CDR3 is CSASLLAGGPPGEQFF. CDR3 in DNA: TGCAGTGCTAGTCTGTTAGCGGGGGGGCCCCCGGGTGAGCAGTTCTTC. This chain links TRBV20-1 with TRBJ2-1, with TRBD2 matching over 11 bases. The CDR3 contains 16 residues. V gave up 3 bases and J gave up 9 bases; unmatched junction bases: 13. The germline V gene has CDR1 DFQATT and CDR2 SNEGSKA (reference sequence).

The chain links TRBV5-6 to TRBJ2-1; 8 positions agree with TRBD2. J gave up 5 bases and V 9 bases, and 13 bases lay outside the gene matches. CDR1 and CDR2 from the germline V gene are SGHDT and YYEEEE. The CDR3 covers 15 residues. CDR3 sequence (DNA): TGTGCCACCCACCCCTGGGGACTAGGAGACAATGAGCAGTTCTTC. The encoded protein is CATHPWGLGDNEQFF.